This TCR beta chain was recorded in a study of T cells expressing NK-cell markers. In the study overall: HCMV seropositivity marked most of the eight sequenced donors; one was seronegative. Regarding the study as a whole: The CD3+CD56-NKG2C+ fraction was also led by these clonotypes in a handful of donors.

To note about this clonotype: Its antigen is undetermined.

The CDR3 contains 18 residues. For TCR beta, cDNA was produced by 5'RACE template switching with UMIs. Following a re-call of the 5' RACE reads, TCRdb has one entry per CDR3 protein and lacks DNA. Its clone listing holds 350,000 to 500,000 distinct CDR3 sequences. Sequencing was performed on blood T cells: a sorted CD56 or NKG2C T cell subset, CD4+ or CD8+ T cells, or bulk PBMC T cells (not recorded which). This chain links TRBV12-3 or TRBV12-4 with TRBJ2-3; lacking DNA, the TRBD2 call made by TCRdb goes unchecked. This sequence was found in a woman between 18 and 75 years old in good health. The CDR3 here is CASSTGTSGRFYTDTQYF.